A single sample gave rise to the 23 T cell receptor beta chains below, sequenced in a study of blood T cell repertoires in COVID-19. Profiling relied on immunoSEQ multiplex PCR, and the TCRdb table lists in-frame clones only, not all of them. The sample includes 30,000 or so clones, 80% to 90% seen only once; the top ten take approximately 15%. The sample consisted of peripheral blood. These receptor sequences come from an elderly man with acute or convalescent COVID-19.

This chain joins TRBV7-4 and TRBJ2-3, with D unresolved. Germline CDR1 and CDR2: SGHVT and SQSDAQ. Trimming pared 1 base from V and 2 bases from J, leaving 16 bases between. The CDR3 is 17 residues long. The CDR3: CASSLGVIAAPTDTQYF. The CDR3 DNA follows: TGTGCCAGCAGCTTAGGGGTTATAGCTGCCCCCACAGATACGCAGTATTTT.

The CDR3 is CASSLRDTIRGEQYF. The CDR3 DNA reads as TGTGCCAGCAGCCTACGGGACACCATCCGGGGTGAGCAGTACTTC. This chain connects TRBV9 to TRBJ2-7, with a tentative D call TRBD1 (6 bases). The CDR3 extends over 15 amino acids. In germline, CDR1 is SGDLS, CDR2 YYNGEE. Trimming took 4 bases from V and 7 from J, leaving 21 bases between them.

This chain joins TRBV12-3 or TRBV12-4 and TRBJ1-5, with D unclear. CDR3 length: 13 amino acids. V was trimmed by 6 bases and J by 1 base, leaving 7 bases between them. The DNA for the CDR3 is TGTGCCAGCAGCCCCGGGAGCAATCAGCCCCAGCATTTT. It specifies CASSPGSNQPQHF.

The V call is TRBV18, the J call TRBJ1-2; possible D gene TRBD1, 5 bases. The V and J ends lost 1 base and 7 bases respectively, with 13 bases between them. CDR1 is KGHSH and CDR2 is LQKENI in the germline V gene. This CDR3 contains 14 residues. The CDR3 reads CASSPRGEGGGYTF. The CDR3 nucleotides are TGTGCCAGCTCACCACGAGGGGAGGGAGGTGGCTACACCTTC. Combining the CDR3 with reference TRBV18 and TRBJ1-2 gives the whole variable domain NAGVMQNPRHLVRRRGQEARLRCSPMKGHSHVYWYRQLPEEGLKFMVYLQKENIIDESGMPKERFSAEFPKEGPSILRIQQVVRGDSAAYFCASSPRGEGGGYTFGSGTRLTVV.

CDR3 coding DNA: TGCGCCAGCAGCGGACAGCCGACAGTTTACACTGAAGCTTTCTTT. It is translated as CASSGQPTVYTEAFF. The V call is TRBV5-1, the J call TRBJ1-1, with a tentative D call TRBD1 (6 bases). Germline CDR1 SGHRS, CDR2 YFSETQ. V dropped 4 bases and J dropped 3 bases, with 16 bases sitting between them. CDR3 size: 15 residues.

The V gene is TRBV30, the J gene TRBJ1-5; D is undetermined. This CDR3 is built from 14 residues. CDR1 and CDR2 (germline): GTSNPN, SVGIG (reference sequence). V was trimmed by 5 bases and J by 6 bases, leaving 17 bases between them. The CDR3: CAWSQRSRPQPQHF. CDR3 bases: TGTGCCTGGTCTCAGAGGAGTAGGCCTCAGCCCCAGCATTTT.

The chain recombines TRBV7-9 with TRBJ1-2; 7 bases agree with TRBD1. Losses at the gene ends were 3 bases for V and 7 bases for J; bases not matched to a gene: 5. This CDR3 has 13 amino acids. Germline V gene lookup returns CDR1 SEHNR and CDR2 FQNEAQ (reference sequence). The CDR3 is CASSFPGGVGYTF. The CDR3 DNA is TGTGCCAGCAGCTTTCCAGGGGGAGTTGGCTACACCTTC.

This CDR3 reads CASSFNYEQYF. In nucleotides, the CDR3 is TGTGCCAGCAGCTTTAACTACGAGCAGTACTTC. The V and J genes are TRBV7-9 and TRBJ2-7; D unresolved. The CDR3 is made up of 11 amino acids. V shed 3 bases and J shed 3 bases, with 3 bases lying between them. CDR1 and CDR2 from the germline V gene are SEHNR and FQNEAQ (reference sequence).

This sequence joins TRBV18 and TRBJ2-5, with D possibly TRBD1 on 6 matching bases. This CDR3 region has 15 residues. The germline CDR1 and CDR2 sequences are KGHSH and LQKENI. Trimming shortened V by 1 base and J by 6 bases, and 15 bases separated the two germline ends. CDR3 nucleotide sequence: TGTGCCAGCTCACCACGTGACAGGAGTGTAAAGACCCAGTACTTC. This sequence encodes CASSPRDRSVKTQYF.

The CDR3 coding sequence is TGTGCCAGCAGCCACCTTTCTACAGAGGGGGGGGAGACCCAGTACTTC. Encoded protein: CASSHLSTEGGETQYF. The rearrangement links TRBV4-2 to TRBJ2-5; maybe TRBD2 (7 bases). Per germline, CDR1 LGHNA and CDR2 YNFKEQ. CDR3 length equals 16 residues. V lost 3 bases and J lost 5, with 19 bases in between.

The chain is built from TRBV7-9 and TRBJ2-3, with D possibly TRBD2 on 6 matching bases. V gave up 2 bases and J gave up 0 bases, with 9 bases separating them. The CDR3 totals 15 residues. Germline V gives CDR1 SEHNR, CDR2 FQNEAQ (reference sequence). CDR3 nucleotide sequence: TGTGCCAGCAGCTTACAGGGACTGAGCACAGATACGCAGTATTTT. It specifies CASSLQGLSTDTQYF.

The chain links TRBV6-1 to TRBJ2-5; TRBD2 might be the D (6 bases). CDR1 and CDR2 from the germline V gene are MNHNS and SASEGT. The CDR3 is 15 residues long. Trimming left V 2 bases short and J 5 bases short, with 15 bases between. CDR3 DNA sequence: TGTGCCAGCAGTGAAACTGGCGGGGTTTTCGAGACCCAGTACTTC. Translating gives CASSETGGVFETQYF.

DNA for the CDR3: TGTGCCAGCAGTGTGGGACAGTATGAGTCCTACGAGCAGTACTTC. Translation gives CASSVGQYESYEQYF. The chain has TRBV2 and TRBJ2-7; 7 positions agree with TRBD1. Unmatched junction bases numbered 7, after V lost 4 bases and J lost 1 base. From germline, CDR1 is SNHLY and CDR2 FYNNEI. The CDR3 is 15 amino acids.

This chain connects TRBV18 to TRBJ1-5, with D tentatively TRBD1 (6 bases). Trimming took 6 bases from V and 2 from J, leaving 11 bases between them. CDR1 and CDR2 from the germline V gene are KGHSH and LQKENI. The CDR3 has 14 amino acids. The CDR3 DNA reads TGTGCCAGCTCCGCAGGGGACGGCAATCAGCCCCAGCATTTT. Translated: CASSAGDGNQPQHF.

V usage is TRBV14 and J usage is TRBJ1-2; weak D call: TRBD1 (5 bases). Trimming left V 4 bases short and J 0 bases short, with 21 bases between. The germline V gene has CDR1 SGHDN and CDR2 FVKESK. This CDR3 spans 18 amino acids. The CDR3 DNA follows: TGTGCCAGCAGCCCTTTCCGGGACGGACTATTGCCTAACTATGGCTACACCTTC. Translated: CASSPFRDGLLPNYGYTF.

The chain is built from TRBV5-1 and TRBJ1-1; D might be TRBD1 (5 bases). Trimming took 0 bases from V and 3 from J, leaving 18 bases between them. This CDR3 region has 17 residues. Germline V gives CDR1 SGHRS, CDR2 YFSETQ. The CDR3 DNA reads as TGCGCCAGCAGCTTGGCCGGGACTCCCCGGGGGGACACTGAAGCTTTCTTT. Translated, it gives CASSLAGTPRGDTEAFF.

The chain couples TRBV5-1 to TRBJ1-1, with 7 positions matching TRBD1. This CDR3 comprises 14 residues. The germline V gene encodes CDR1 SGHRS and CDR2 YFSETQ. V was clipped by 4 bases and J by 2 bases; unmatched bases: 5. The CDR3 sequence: CASSSQGVNTEAFF. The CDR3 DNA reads TGCGCCAGCAGCAGCCAGGGGGTCAACACTGAAGCTTTCTTT.

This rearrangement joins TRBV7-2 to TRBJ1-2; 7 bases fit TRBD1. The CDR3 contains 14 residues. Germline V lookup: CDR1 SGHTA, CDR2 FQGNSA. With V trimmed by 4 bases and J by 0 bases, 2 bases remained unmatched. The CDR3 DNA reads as TGTGCCAGCAGCTGGGACAGAACTAACTATGGCTACACCTTC. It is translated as CASSWDRTNYGYTF.

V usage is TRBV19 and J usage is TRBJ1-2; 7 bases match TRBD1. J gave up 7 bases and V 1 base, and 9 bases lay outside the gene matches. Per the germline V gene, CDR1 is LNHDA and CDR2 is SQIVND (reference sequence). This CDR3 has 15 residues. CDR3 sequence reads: CASSIGGQNLGGYTF. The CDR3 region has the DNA TGTGCCAGTAGTATAGGGGGACAGAATCTAGGTGGCTACACCTTC.

The CDR3 coding sequence is TGTGCCAGCAGCCGGGACAGGGCTTACGAGCAGTACTTC. Residues: CASSRDRAYEQYF. This rearrangement joins TRBV7-2 to TRBJ2-7, with TRBD1 identical over 9 bases. Unmatched junction bases numbered 3, after V lost 5 bases and J lost 4 bases. In germline, CDR1 is SGHTA, CDR2 FQGNSA. This CDR3 spans 13 amino acids.

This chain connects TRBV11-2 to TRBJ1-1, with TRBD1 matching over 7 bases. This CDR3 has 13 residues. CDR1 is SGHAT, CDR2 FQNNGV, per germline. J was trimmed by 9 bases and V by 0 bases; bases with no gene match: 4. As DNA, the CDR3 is TGTGCCAGCAGCTTAGAGTCGACAGGGCAAGCTTTCTTT. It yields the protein CASSLESTGQAFF.

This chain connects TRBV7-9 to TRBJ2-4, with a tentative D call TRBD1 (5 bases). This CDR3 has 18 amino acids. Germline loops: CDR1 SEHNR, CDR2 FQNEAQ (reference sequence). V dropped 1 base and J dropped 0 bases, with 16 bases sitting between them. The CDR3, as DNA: TGTGCCAGCAGCTTAGGAACAGGCCGCGACGTAGCCAAAAACATTCAGTACTTC. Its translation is CASSLGTGRDVAKNIQYF. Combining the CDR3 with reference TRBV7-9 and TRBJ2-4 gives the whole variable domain DTGVSQNPRHKITKRGQNVTFRCDPISEHNRLYWYRQTLGQGPEFLTYFQNEAQLEKSRLLSDRFSAERPKGSFSTLEIQRTEQGDSAMYLCASSLGTGRDVAKNIQYFGAGTRLSVL.

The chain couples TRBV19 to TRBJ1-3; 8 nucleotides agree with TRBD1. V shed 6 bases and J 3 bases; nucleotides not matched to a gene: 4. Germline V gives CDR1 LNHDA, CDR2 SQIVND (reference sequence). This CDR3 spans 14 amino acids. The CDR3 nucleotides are TGTGCCAGTAGCGCACAGGGGGTTGGAAACACCATATATTTT. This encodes CASSAQGVGNTIYF.